A selection of T cell receptor beta chains follows, all from one sample in a study of T cell responses to AZD1222 COVID-19 vaccine. Clones were sequenced by immunoSEQ multiplex PCR, and TCRdb holds only the in-frame ones, with some missing. This sample has 150,000 to 160,000 clones; 90% occur once, and the top ten carry 1.5% to 2%. This specimen was peripheral blood, taken on day 0 of AZD1222 vaccination. The receptors originated from an adult in good health. Both conserved end residues are part of each CDR3.

V gene: TRBV12-5; J gene: TRBJ2-2; CDR3 protein: CASGLGGFPGELFF
V gene: TRBV9; J gene: TRBJ1-6; CDR3 protein: CASSSAPIYNSPLHF
V gene: TRBV9; J gene: TRBJ2-5; CDR3 protein: CASSVALGDKETQYF
V gene: TRBV15; J gene: TRBJ1-2; CDR3 protein: CATSRGGSGYGYTF
V gene: TRBV7-6; J gene: TRBJ2-7; CDR3 protein: CASSPGLAGGREQYF
V gene: TRBV29-1; J gene: TRBJ1-1; CDR3 protein: CSVMTHGIDTEAFF
V gene: TRBV28; J gene: TRBJ1-2; CDR3 protein: CASSLGVGWGYTF
V gene: TRBV7-3; J gene: TRBJ2-2; CDR3 protein: CASSLVPPGAGTGELFF
V gene: TRBV18; J gene: TRBJ2-2; CDR3 protein: CASSPVIAENTGELFF
V gene: TRBV27; J gene: TRBJ1-5; CDR3 protein: CASSADRVGQPQHF
V gene: TRBV2; J gene: TRBJ2-7; CDR3 protein: CASNQWSYEQYF
V gene: TRBV9; J gene: TRBJ2-2; CDR3 protein: CASSVESTGELFF
V gene: TRBV28; J gene: TRBJ2-1; CDR3 protein: CASSLSVEQFF
V gene: TRBV4-1; J gene: TRBJ2-7; CDR3 protein: CASSQEGIEQYF
V gene: TRBV7-8; J gene: TRBJ1-1; CDR3 protein: CASSPGQSEAFF
V gene: TRBV27; J gene: TRBJ2-2; CDR3 protein: CASSSRHGQNTGELFF
V gene: TRBV16; J gene: TRBJ2-1; CDR3 protein: CASSRQYNEQFF
V gene: TRBV7-2; J gene: TRBJ1-4; CDR3 protein: CASSLRLNEKLFF
V gene: TRBV7-8; J gene: TRBJ1-5; CDR3 protein: CASSLRPKQGSNQPQHF
V gene: TRBV4-3; J gene: TRBJ2-6; CDR3 protein: CASSLYSGQGQGSGANVLTF
V gene: TRBV9; J gene: TRBJ2-2; CDR3 protein: CASSVSGRNTGELFF
V gene: TRBV18; J gene: TRBJ2-1; CDR3 protein: CASSDPYSSGSLSEQFF
V gene: TRBV4-2; J gene: TRBJ2-3; CDR3 protein: CASSHRRQGRSTDTQYF
V gene: TRBV5-1; J gene: TRBJ2-1; CDR3 protein: CASRVNPGSYNEQFF
V gene: TRBV9; J gene: TRBJ2-1; CDR3 protein: CASSVAFPGHEQFF
V gene: TRBV3-1/TRBV3-2; J gene: TRBJ1-6; CDR3 protein: CASSPRGRYNSPLHF
V gene: TRBV25-1; J gene: TRBJ1-3; CDR3 protein: CASSGQGRGSGNTIYF
V gene: TRBV28; J gene: TRBJ2-2; CDR3 protein: CASSLTTSGRPGELFF
V gene: TRBV7-2; J gene: TRBJ1-3; CDR3 protein: CASSRQGTGNTIYF
V gene: TRBV7-7; J gene: TRBJ2-5; CDR3 protein: CASSLAGEGKEETQYF
V gene: TRBV23-1; J gene: TRBJ2-4; CDR3 protein: CASSQSTSTVPNIQYF
V gene: TRBV2; J gene: TRBJ1-2; CDR3 protein: CASSRPSNYGYTF
V gene: TRBV7-3; J gene: TRBJ2-2; CDR3 protein: CASSPHRGYSTGELFF
V gene: TRBV5-4; J gene: TRBJ1-1; CDR3 protein: CASSSDLMNTEAFF
V gene: TRBV6-1; J gene: TRBJ2-2; CDR3 protein: CASSEVQGATGELFF
V gene: TRBV9; J gene: TRBJ1-2; CDR3 protein: CASSDPIPSTGYYGYTF
V gene: TRBV24-1; J gene: TRBJ1-1; CDR3 protein: CATSDPNTGNTEAFF
V gene: TRBV27; J gene: TRBJ2-1; CDR3 protein: CASSLGQGSYNEQFF
V gene: TRBV5-1; J gene: TRBJ2-7; CDR3 protein: CASSLGTSSYEQYF